A selection of T cell receptor beta chains follows, all from one sample in a study of cytomegalovirus exposure and HLA in healthy donors. Clones were read by immunoSEQ multiplex PCR, and TCRdb kept only the in-frame ones, dropping some. The table records around 200,000 clones, around 81% of them present only once. Sequenced material: PBMCs. These receptors all come from a woman aged 18-29 years in good health and CMV-seropositive. Both conserved end residues are part of each CDR3. A D gene is named only where the DNA matches it firmly. Rows may omit the clone size; those that give it use once, few, many or a size class.

D	size	V	J	DNA	CDR3
.	.	TRBV6-8	TRBJ2-1	TGTGCCAGCAGTTACCCGATAGCGGCCAGCTCCTACAATGAGCAGTTCTTC	CASSYPIAASSYNEQFF
.	.	TRBV2	TRBJ1-5	TGTGCCAGCAGGGAAACAGGTTCCAAGCAGCCCCAGCATTTT	CASRETGSKQPQHF
.	.	TRBV5-4	TRBJ1-6	TGTGCCACCCGGTCGGGGGAATCACCCCTCCACTTT	CATRSGESPLHF
.	.	TRBV7-2	TRBJ2-6	TGTGCCAGCAGCTTAGGACACTCCTCTGGGGCCAACGTCCTGACTTTC	CASSLGHSSGANVLTF
TRBD1	few	TRBV25-1	TRBJ1-3	TGTGCCAGCAGGGGAGAACAGGGGTTTGGAAACACCATATATTTT	CASRGEQGFGNTIYF
.	once	TRBV7-9	TRBJ1-4	TGTGCCAGCAGGAAAACAGGGAGAGGGGTCGGGGAAAAACTGTTTTTT	CASRKTGRGVGEKLFF
TRBD1	.	TRBV5-1	TRBJ1-2	TGCGCCAGCAGCCCTCAGACAGGGGGCGAAGGCTACACCTTC	CASSPQTGGEGYTF
.	.	TRBV29-1	TRBJ1-2	TGCAGCGTTGAGGGATTGGGACTGAACTATGGCTACACCTTC	CSVEGLGLNYGYTF
.	.	TRBV7-2	TRBJ2-4	TGTGCCAGCAGCTTGGCCGGGGGGCTGGACATTCAGTACTTC	CASSLAGGLDIQYF
TRBD2	.	TRBV9	TRBJ2-7	TGTGCCAGCAGCGTAGGCCAGCGGGGGGCAGACGAGCAGTACTTC	CASSVGQRGADEQYF
TRBD1	.	TRBV12-5	TRBJ1-1	TGTGCTAGTGGTACCACAGGGGGAGTAGCTTTCTTT	CASGTTGGVAFF
.	.	TRBV6-6	TRBJ1-1	TGTGCCAGCAGTTACTCGAAACAGGGGAACACTGAAGCTTTCTTT	CASSYSKQGNTEAFF
.	.	TRBV27	TRBJ2-1	TGTGCCAGCAGTCACACAGGGAACAATGAGCAGTTCTTC	CASSHTGNNEQFF
.	.	TRBV27	TRBJ1-1	TGTGCCAGCAGCCGCCTAGGGGAAACGGGTGAAGCTTTCTTT	CASSRLGETGEAFF
TRBD1	.	TRBV28	TRBJ2-7	TGTGCCAGCACCCCGGGACAGGCCTCCTACGAGCAGTACTTC	CASTPGQASYEQYF
TRBD1	.	TRBV6-1	TRBJ1-2	TGTGCCAGCAGTGAAGCGGCAGGGGGAGATGGCTACACCTTC	CASSEAAGGDGYTF
.	.	TRBV15	TRBJ1-2	TGTGCCACCAGCCCACTCAGAACAGGAAACTATGGCTACACCTTC	CATSPLRTGNYGYTF
.	.	TRBV2	TRBJ2-5	TGTGCCAGCAGCCGGGACACCCAAGAGACCCAGTACTTC	CASSRDTQETQYF
.	.	TRBV7-8	TRBJ1-5	TGTGCCAGCAGCACCAACAGGGTGGATCAGCCCCAGCATTTT	CASSTNRVDQPQHF
.	.	TRBV7-3	TRBJ1-5	TGTGCCAGCAGCTTAATCGGAGGGGGCAATCAGCCCCAGCATTTT	CASSLIGGGNQPQHF
.	.	TRBV19	TRBJ2-2	TGTGCCAGTAGTAGCAGGGGGGACACCGGGGAGCTGTTTTTT	CASSSRGDTGELFF
TRBD2	once	TRBV4-1	TRBJ2-1	TGCGCCAGCAGCCAAGTCCTCCGGGACTACAACAATGAGCAGTTCTTC	CASSQVLRDYNNEQFF
.	.	TRBV9	TRBJ1-5	TGTGCCAGCAGCGTAGATGGGACACGTAGCAATCAGCCCCAGCATTTT	CASSVDGTRSNQPQHF
TRBD1	few	TRBV29-1	TRBJ1-6	TGCAGCGCGGGGACAGGCGGTAATTCACCCCTCCACTTT	CSAGTGGNSPLHF
.	once	TRBV19	TRBJ1-4	TGTGCCAGTAGTCTCGGTGGGCCAACTAATGAAAAACTGTTTTTT	CASSLGGPTNEKLFF
.	.	TRBV2	TRBJ2-5	TGTGCCAGCAGTGAAGGTCTAGCAGGAGAGACCCAGTACTTC	CASSEGLAGETQYF
TRBD1	.	TRBV7-8	TRBJ1-5	TGTGCCAGCAGCGTAGACAGGGGATTCCATCAGCCCCAGCATTTT	CASSVDRGFHQPQHF
.	.	TRBV5-1	TRBJ2-7	TGCGCCAGCAGCTTGGAAGGAGGTGGGGTCCTATACGAGCAGTACTTC	CASSLEGGGVLYEQYF
.	.	TRBV7-6	TRBJ2-1	TGTGCCAGCAGCTCCCTCGCACCGAGCTCCTACAATGAGCAGTTCTTC	CASSSLAPSSYNEQFF
.	many	TRBV11-2	TRBJ2-1	TGTGCCAGCAGCTCCATCCGGGAGCAGTTCTTC	CASSSIREQFF
.	.	TRBV4-1	TRBJ1-4	TGCGCCAGCAGCCAGGGACTTCTTGAAAAACTGTTTTTT	CASSQGLLEKLFF
.	.	TRBV15	TRBJ2-3	TGTGCCACCAGCAGAGCGTTGCAACATACCCCTGACACAGATACGCAGTATTTT	CATSRALQHTPDTDTQYF
.	few	TRBV27	TRBJ1-6	TGTGCCAGCAGATCCAGCGGACGTTCACCCCTCCACTTT	CASRSSGRSPLHF
TRBD1	.	TRBV5-1	TRBJ1-1	TGCGCCAGCAGGGAGAACAGGGGGCGGAACACTGAAGCTTTCTTT	CASRENRGRNTEAFF
TRBD2	.	TRBV9	TRBJ2-3	TGTGCCAGCAGCACCCGAGGGTCAGCGGGGGGACCACCCACAGATACGCAGTATTTT	CASSTRGSAGGPPTDTQYF
.	.	TRBV19	TRBJ1-1	TGTGCCAGTAACTCCGACAGGAAGAACACTGAAGCTTTCTTT	CASNSDRKNTEAFF
.	.	TRBV30	TRBJ1-1	TGTGCCTGGACGCTGGACAGTGAAGCTTTCTTT	CAWTLDSEAFF
TRBD1	.	TRBV7-9	TRBJ1-5	TGTGCCAGCAGCACGCACCTAGACAGGGGGCCGATTGGCAATCAGCCCCAGCATTTT	CASSTHLDRGPIGNQPQHF
TRBD1	.	TRBV9	TRBJ1-4	TGTGCCAGCAGCTACAGGGGCGGAAATAATGAAAAACTGTTTTTT	CASSYRGGNNEKLFF
.	.	TRBV5-1	TRBJ1-2	TGCGCCAGCGGGAGGGACGGAGACACCCTCAACTATGGCTACACCTTC	CASGRDGDTLNYGYTF
.	once	TRBV6-1	TRBJ2-7	TGTGCCAGCAGTAGTATAACGGAGGACGAGCAGTACTTC	CASSSITEDEQYF
.	.	TRBV9	TRBJ2-7	TGTGCCAGCAGCGTAGGACCGGGGGGCTCGACCTACGAGCAGTACTTC	CASSVGPGGSTYEQYF
TRBD2	.	TRBV9	TRBJ2-7	TGTGCCAGCAGCCCCCATCCAGCGGGGGGGGTATACGAGCAGTACTTC	CASSPHPAGGVYEQYF
.	.	TRBV6-4	TRBJ2-1	TGTGCCAGCAGTGACAAGGCAGGAACCTACAATGAGCAGTTCTTC	CASSDKAGTYNEQFF
.	.	TRBV11-2	TRBJ2-7	TGTGCCAGCAGCTTCCGGGACAACGGCGAGCAGTACTTC	CASSFRDNGEQYF
TRBD2	.	TRBV7-2	TRBJ2-1	TGTGCCAGCAGCTCTGGACTAGCGGGGGGTAGCTCCTACAATGAGCAGTTCTTC	CASSSGLAGGSSYNEQFF
.	.	TRBV6-5	TRBJ1-1	TGTGCCAGCAGTTACGCGCGGGGGGCTGAAGCTTTCTTT	CASSYARGAEAFF
.	.	TRBV9	TRBJ2-2	TGTGCCAGCACTTGGGCGACGGACACCGGGGAGCTGTTTTTT	CASTWATDTGELFF
TRBD1	.	TRBV7-8	TRBJ1-2	TGTGCCAGCAGCCCGCCTGTGGGACAGGGCGACTATGGCTACACCTTC	CASSPPVGQGDYGYTF
.	once	TRBV29-1	TRBJ1-1	TGCAGCGTTGAAAAAGTAGTGGCTCACAGAACGAAAATGAACACTGAAGCTTTCTTT	CSVEKVVAHRTKMNTEAFF
TRBD1	.	TRBV7-2	TRBJ1-5	TGTGCCAGCAGCTTCGGGACAGCCAATCAGCCCCAGCATTTT	CASSFGTANQPQHF
TRBD2	.	TRBV4-2	TRBJ2-1	TGTGCCAGCAGCCCACTCACCGGGGGGGGCGATGAGCAGTTCTTC	CASSPLTGGGDEQFF